The rows below give T cell receptor beta chains drawn from one sample of a study of cytomegalovirus exposure and HLA in healthy donors. The assay was immunoSEQ multiplex PCR, and TCRdb's table has in-frame clones only and misses some. The listing contains some 150,000 clones. The sample comprised PBMCs. The receptors were sampled from a young woman in good health and CMV-seropositive. Each CDR3 is given with its conserved first and last residue. A D gene is named only where the DNA matches it firmly.

d_gene	v_gene	j_gene	CDR3aa	CDR3nt
TRBD1	TRBV2	TRBJ2-1	CASSLRQGTGNEQFF	TGTGCCAGCAGTCTTAGACAGGGGACGGGGAATGAGCAGTTCTTC
TRBD2	TRBV13	TRBJ2-1	CASSPVGLAGGNEQFF	TGTGCCAGCAGCCCGGTGGGGCTAGCGGGGGGAAATGAGCAGTTCTTC
TRBD1	TRBV12-5	TRBJ1-3	CASGLVRYTGDRGLSGNTIYF	TGTGCTAGTGGTTTGGTTCGGTATACGGGGGACAGGGGGCTCTCTGGAAACACCATATATTTT
TRBD2	TRBV18	TRBJ2-5	CASSPKASGMQETQYF	TGTGCCAGCTCACCAAAGGCTAGCGGGATGCAAGAGACCCAGTACTTC
NA	TRBV5-4	TRBJ2-1	CASSLSSVSSYNEQFF	TGTGCCAGCAGCCTGAGCTCTGTGAGCTCCTACAATGAGCAGTTCTTC
NA	TRBV25-1	TRBJ2-6	CASSDVGAYSGANVLTF	TGTGCCAGCAGTGATGTAGGGGCCTACTCTGGGGCCAACGTCCTGACTTTC
NA	TRBV11-3	TRBJ1-1	CASSLHSLQLGATEAFF	TGTGCCAGCAGCTTACACTCTCTACAGTTGGGGGCAACTGAAGCTTTCTTT
NA	TRBV4-1	TRBJ2-5	CASSQEFPYNAGQYF	TGCGCCAGCAGCCAAGAATTCCCATACAACGCAGGCCAGTACTTC
NA	TRBV6-1	TRBJ2-5	CASSEQGQETQYF	TGTGCCAGCAGTGAACAGGGCCAAGAGACCCAGTACTTC
TRBD1	TRBV2	TRBJ1-4	CASSPGTGNEKLFF	TGTGCCAGCAGCCCCGGGACAGGAAATGAAAAACTGTTTTTT
TRBD2	TRBV6-1	TRBJ2-1	CASSVKTGGYNEQFF	TGTGCCAGCAGTGTGAAGACGGGAGGGTACAATGAGCAGTTCTTC
NA	TRBV21-1	TRBJ1-2	CASSKKKGALNYGYTF	TGTGCCAGCAGCAAAAAAAAAGGGGCGCTAAACTATGGCTACACCTTC
NA	TRBV29-1	TRBJ2-7	CSVRQSYEQYF	TGCAGCGTCCGACAGTCCTACGAGCAGTACTTC
NA	TRBV11-3	TRBJ1-3	CASQNWRAGNTIYF	TGTGCCAGTCAGAATTGGAGGGCTGGAAACACCATATATTTT
TRBD1	TRBV15	TRBJ2-1	CATSSPNRDRGAREQFF	TGTGCCACCAGCAGTCCGAACCGGGACAGAGGTGCCAGGGAGCAGTTCTTC
NA	TRBV5-1	TRBJ2-6	CASSYSGAGANVLTF	TGCGCCAGCAGCTACTCAGGGGCTGGGGCCAACGTCCTGACTTTC
NA	TRBV5-6	TRBJ2-5	CASSLGGVGEQYF	TGTGCCAGCAGCTTGGGGGGAGTCGGGGAGCAGTACTTC
TRBD2	TRBV5-1	TRBJ2-7	CASSPELAGGPLTYEQYF	TGCGCCAGCAGCCCAGAACTAGCGGGAGGACCCTTAACCTACGAGCAGTACTTC
TRBD1	TRBV10-3	TRBJ2-7	CAISESGTGLDEQYF	TGTGCCATCAGTGAGTCCGGGACAGGGCTTGACGAGCAGTACTTC
TRBD1	TRBV5-4	TRBJ1-2	CASSHDRGYSGYTF	TGTGCCAGCAGCCACGACAGGGGCTATTCTGGCTACACCTTC